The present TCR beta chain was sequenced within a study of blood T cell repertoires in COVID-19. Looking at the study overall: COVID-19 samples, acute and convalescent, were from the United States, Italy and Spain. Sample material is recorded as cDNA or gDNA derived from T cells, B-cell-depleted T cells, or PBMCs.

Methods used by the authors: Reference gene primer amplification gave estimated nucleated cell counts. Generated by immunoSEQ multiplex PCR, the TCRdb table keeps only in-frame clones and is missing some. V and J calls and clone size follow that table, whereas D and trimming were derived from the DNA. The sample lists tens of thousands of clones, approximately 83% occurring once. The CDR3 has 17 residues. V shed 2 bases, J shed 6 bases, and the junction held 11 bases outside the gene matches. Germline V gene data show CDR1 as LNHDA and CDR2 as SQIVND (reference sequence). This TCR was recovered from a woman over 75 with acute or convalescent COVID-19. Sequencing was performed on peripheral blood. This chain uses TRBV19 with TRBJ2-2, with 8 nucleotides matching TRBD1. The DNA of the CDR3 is TGTGCCAGTAGTATACAGCGGACAGGGATGGATGCCGGGGAGCTGTTTTTT. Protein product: CASSIQRTGMDAGELFF.